This TCR beta chain was documented in a study of blood T cell repertoires in COVID-19. The age range of participants was roughly 18 to 90 years, with residence in about two dozen US areas. Cohort 3 recovery required two negative PCRs, clearance, or symptom resolution. In the authors' methods: The assay estimated nucleated cells by amplifying reference gene primers. TCRdb's copy holds only in-frame clones and misses some; the assay was immunoSEQ multiplex PCR. That table supplies the V and J calls and clone size; D and trimming were determined from the DNA. The sample has more than 200,000 clones; roughly 89% are singletons. The CDR3 consists of 12 residues. Trimming left V 5 bases short and J 1 base short, with 4 bases between. Germline values: CDR1 SGHNT, CDR2 YENEEA.

This TCR was recovered from a woman under 40 who had recovered from COVID-19. The sequencing sample was made of PBMCs or T cells enriched from blood (not recorded which). The rearrangement links TRBV11-3 to TRBJ2-3; no clear D gene. The CDR3: CASSRGTDTQYF. For the CDR3, the DNA is TGTGCCAGCAGCCGAGGCACAGATACGCAGTATTTT.